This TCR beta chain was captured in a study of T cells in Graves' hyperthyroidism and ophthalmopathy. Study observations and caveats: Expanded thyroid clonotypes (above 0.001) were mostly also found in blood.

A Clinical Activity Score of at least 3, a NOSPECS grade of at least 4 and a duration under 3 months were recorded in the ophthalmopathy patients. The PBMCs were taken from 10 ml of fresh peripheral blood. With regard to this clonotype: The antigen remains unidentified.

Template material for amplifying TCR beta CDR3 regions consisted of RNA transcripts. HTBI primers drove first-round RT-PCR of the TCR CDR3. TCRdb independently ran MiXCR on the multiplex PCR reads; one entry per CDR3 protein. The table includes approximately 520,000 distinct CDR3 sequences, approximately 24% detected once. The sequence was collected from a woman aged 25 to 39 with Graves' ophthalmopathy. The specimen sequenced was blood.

CDR3: CASSEVDTLGGYTF. Written as DNA, the CDR3 is TGTGCCAGCAGTGAAGTAGATACTCTTGGTGGCTACACCTTC. V gene TRBV6-1 combines with J gene TRBJ1-2; no firm D call. Germline CDR1 MNHNS, CDR2 SASEGT. V was shortened by 1 base and J by 7 bases, with 13 bases between the two germline ends. This CDR3 spans 14 amino acids.